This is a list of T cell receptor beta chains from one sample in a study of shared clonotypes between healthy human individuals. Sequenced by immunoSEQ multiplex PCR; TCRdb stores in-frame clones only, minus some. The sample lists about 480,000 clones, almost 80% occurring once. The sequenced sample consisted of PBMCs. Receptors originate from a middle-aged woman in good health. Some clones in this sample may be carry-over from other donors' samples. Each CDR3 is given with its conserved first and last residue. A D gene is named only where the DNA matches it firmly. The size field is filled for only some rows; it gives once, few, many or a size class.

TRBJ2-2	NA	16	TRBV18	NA	CASSRGVPSQSGELFF	TGTGCCAGCTCACGTGGGGTGCCGAGTCAAAGCGGGGAGCTGTTTTTT
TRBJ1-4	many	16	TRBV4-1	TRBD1	CASSQDLGTGAEKLFF	TGCGCCAGCAGCCAAGATCTTGGGACAGGGGCCGAAAAACTGTTTTTT
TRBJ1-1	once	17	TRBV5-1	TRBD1	CASSLSGTGGAGTEAFF	TGCGCCAGCAGCTTATCGGGGACAGGGGGCGCGGGTACTGAAGCTTTCTTT
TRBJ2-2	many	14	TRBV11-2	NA	CASSTPRNTGELFF	TGTGCCAGCAGCACCCCAAGGAACACCGGGGAGCTGTTTTTT
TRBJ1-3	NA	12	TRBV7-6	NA	CASKGSGNTIYF	TGTGCCAGCAAGGGGTCTGGAAACACCATATATTTT
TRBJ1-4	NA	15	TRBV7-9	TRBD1	CASSLGQATNEKLFF	TGTGCCAGCAGCTTGGGACAGGCAACTAATGAAAAACTGTTTTTT
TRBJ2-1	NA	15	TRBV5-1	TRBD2	CASSLTSGTYNEQFF	TGCGCCAGCAGCTTGACTAGCGGGACCTACAATGAGCAGTTCTTC
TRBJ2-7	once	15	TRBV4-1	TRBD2	CASSRQSLAAYEQYF	TGCGCCAGCAGCCGCCAAAGTCTAGCGGCCTACGAGCAGTACTTC
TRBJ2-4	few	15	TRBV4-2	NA	CASSQEELAKNIQYF	TGTGCCAGCAGCCAAGAGGAACTAGCCAAAAACATTCAGTACTTC
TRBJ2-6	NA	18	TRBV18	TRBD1	CASSPTGGALSGANVLTF	TGTGCCAGCTCACCCACAGGGGGCGCCCTATCTGGGGCCAACGTCCTGACTTTC
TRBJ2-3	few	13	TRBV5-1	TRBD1	CASSLQGSDTQYF	TGCGCCAGCAGCTTACAGGGGTCAGATACGCAGTATTTT
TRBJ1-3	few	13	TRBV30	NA	CAWRGTTGNTIYF	TGTGCCTGGAGGGGTACGACTGGAAACACCATATATTTT
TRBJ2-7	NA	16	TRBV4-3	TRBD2	CASSLFGTSGSHEQYF	TGCGCCAGCAGCCTATTCGGGACTAGCGGGAGCCACGAGCAGTACTTC
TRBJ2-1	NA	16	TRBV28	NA	CASSHPGTGRFDEQFF	TGTGCCAGCAGTCACCCCGGGACCGGCAGGTTCGATGAGCAGTTCTTC
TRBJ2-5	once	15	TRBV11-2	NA	CASSWLHSPGETQYF	TGTGCCAGCAGCTGGCTACATAGCCCGGGAGAGACCCAGTACTTC
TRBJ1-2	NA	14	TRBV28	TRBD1	CASTNRGLFAGYTF	TGTGCCAGCACCAACAGGGGCCTTTTTGCTGGCTACACCTTC
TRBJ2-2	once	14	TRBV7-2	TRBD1	CASSLTQGAGELFF	TGTGCCAGCAGCTTGACTCAGGGGGCCGGGGAGCTGTTTTTT